This is a list of T cell receptor beta chains from one sample in a study of blood T cell repertoires in COVID-19. Only in-frame clones appear in the TCRdb table, and some are missing; sequencing was by immunoSEQ multiplex PCR. Among some 160,000 clones, roughly 80% were seen once, and the ten largest hold roughly 8.6%. Sequencing was done on a sample of peripheral blood. The source is a man aged 50-59 years with active or convalescent COVID-19. Both conserved end residues are part of each CDR3. Each record gives: V gene, J gene, D gene, clone size, CDR3 protein, CDR3 DNA. A D gene is named only where the DNA matches it firmly. Clone size is not always given. Where it is, it says once, few, many or a class for expanded clones.

v_call: TRBV28; j_call: TRBJ1-6; d_call: TRBD1; clone_size: many; cdr3_aa: CASSQGTVYNSPLHF; cdr3_nt: TGTGCCAGCAGTCAAGGGACAGTCTATAATTCACCCCTCCACTTT
v_call: TRBV7-2; j_call: TRBJ2-3; d_call: TRBD2; clone_size: .; cdr3_aa: CASSSPSGSGADTQYF; cdr3_nt: TGTGCCAGCAGCTCACCTAGCGGGAGTGGTGCAGATACGCAGTATTTT
v_call: TRBV19; j_call: TRBJ2-6; d_call: TRBD1; clone_size: .; cdr3_aa: CASSKAATGASGANVLTF; cdr3_nt: TGTGCCAGTAGTAAGGCCGCGACAGGGGCCTCTGGGGCCAACGTCCTGACTTTC
v_call: TRBV7-3; j_call: TRBJ2-2; d_call: TRBD1; clone_size: few; cdr3_aa: CASSLGTANTGELFF; cdr3_nt: TGTGCCAGCAGCTTAGGGACAGCGAACACCGGGGAGCTGTTTTTT
v_call: TRBV7-2; j_call: TRBJ1-6; d_call: .; clone_size: .; cdr3_aa: CASSLGQRGNSPLHF; cdr3_nt: TGTGCCAGCAGCTTAGGCCAAAGGGGAAATTCACCCCTCCACTTT
v_call: TRBV11-3; j_call: TRBJ2-1; d_call: TRBD2; clone_size: .; cdr3_aa: CASSLRSGRASNEQFF; cdr3_nt: TGTGCCAGCAGCCTCCGCAGCGGGAGGGCCTCCAATGAGCAGTTCTTC
v_call: TRBV7-3; j_call: TRBJ1-6; d_call: TRBD1; clone_size: .; cdr3_aa: CASSFQGGNSPLHF; cdr3_nt: TGTGCCAGCAGCTTCCAGGGGGGTAATTCACCCCTCCACTTT
v_call: TRBV25-1; j_call: TRBJ2-1; d_call: TRBD2; clone_size: .; cdr3_aa: CASSEFSGSVYNEQFF; cdr3_nt: TGTGCCAGCAGTGAATTTAGCGGGAGTGTCTACAATGAGCAGTTCTTC
v_call: TRBV9; j_call: TRBJ2-7; d_call: .; clone_size: .; cdr3_aa: CASGDTHSYEQYF; cdr3_nt: TGTGCCAGCGGGGACACTCACTCCTACGAGCAGTACTTC
v_call: TRBV11-3; j_call: TRBJ2-2; d_call: TRBD1; clone_size: .; cdr3_aa: CASSLGQTPAGELFF; cdr3_nt: TGTGCCAGCAGCTTGGGACAGACCCCCGCCGGGGAGCTGTTTTTT
v_call: TRBV10-2; j_call: TRBJ1-2; d_call: .; clone_size: .; cdr3_aa: CASSEPTRQTGGTF; cdr3_nt: TGCGCCAGCAGTGAGCCAACCCGGCAGACCGGGGGCACCTTC
v_call: TRBV2; j_call: TRBJ1-5; d_call: TRBD1; clone_size: once; cdr3_aa: CASSQQGYQPQHF; cdr3_nt: TGTGCCAGCAGTCAACAGGGGTATCAGCCCCAGCATTTT
v_call: TRBV27; j_call: TRBJ1-4; d_call: TRBD1; clone_size: once; cdr3_aa: CASTWTGGKEKLFF; cdr3_nt: TGTGCCAGCACTTGGACAGGGGGCAAAGAAAAACTGTTTTTT
v_call: TRBV11-2; j_call: TRBJ2-7; d_call: TRBD1; clone_size: .; cdr3_aa: CASSVDSGGADEQYF; cdr3_nt: TGTGCCAGCAGCGTCGACTCAGGGGGCGCGGACGAGCAGTACTTC
v_call: TRBV7-9; j_call: TRBJ1-3; d_call: .; clone_size: .; cdr3_aa: CASSYTTHTIYF; cdr3_nt: TGTGCCAGCAGTTATACTACCCACACCATATATTTT
v_call: TRBV18; j_call: TRBJ2-7; d_call: TRBD1; clone_size: .; cdr3_aa: CASSPSGGERANEQYF; cdr3_nt: TGTGCCAGCTCACCATCAGGGGGCGAGAGAGCTAACGAGCAGTACTTC
v_call: TRBV5-1; j_call: TRBJ1-3; d_call: TRBD1; clone_size: .; cdr3_aa: CASSLQPPGQGGNTIYF; cdr3_nt: TGCGCCAGCAGCTTGCAACCCCCGGGACAGGGGGGAAACACCATATATTTT
v_call: TRBV7-2; j_call: TRBJ1-4; d_call: .; clone_size: .; cdr3_aa: CASSLRQSGEKLFF; cdr3_nt: TGTGCCAGCAGCCTTAGACAATCAGGTGAAAAACTGTTTTTT
v_call: TRBV7-3; j_call: TRBJ2-1; d_call: TRBD2; clone_size: .; cdr3_aa: CASRELAGGDNEQFF; cdr3_nt: TGTGCCAGCAGGGAACTAGCGGGAGGAGACAATGAGCAGTTCTTC
v_call: TRBV5-4; j_call: TRBJ1-1; d_call: .; clone_size: once; cdr3_aa: CASSEPSGRGNTEAFF; cdr3_nt: TGTGCCAGCAGCGAACCTTCTGGCAGGGGGAACACTGAAGCTTTCTTT
v_call: TRBV5-4; j_call: TRBJ1-4; d_call: .; clone_size: .; cdr3_aa: CASSLKTAGEKLFF; cdr3_nt: TGTGCCAGCAGCTTGAAGACGGCGGGGGAAAAACTGTTTTTT
v_call: TRBV28; j_call: TRBJ1-3; d_call: TRBD1; clone_size: .; cdr3_aa: CASSGGTEKPLNSGNTIYF; cdr3_nt: TGTGCCAGCAGTGGAGGGACAGAGAAACCCTTAAACTCTGGAAACACCATATATTTT
v_call: TRBV18; j_call: TRBJ1-1; d_call: TRBD1; clone_size: .; cdr3_aa: CASSMPGQGVFGSTEAFF; cdr3_nt: TGTGCCAGCTCTATGCCGGGACAGGGGGTCTTTGGGTCTACTGAAGCTTTCTTT
v_call: TRBV7-3; j_call: TRBJ2-2; d_call: .; clone_size: .; cdr3_aa: CASSPRTEPITGELFF; cdr3_nt: TGTGCCAGCAGCCCCCGGACAGAGCCCATCACCGGGGAGCTGTTTTTT
v_call: TRBV20-1; j_call: TRBJ2-5; d_call: .; clone_size: .; cdr3_aa: CSASYLARDLQETQYF; cdr3_nt: TGCAGTGCTAGTTATCTTGCCCGGGACTTACAAGAGACCCAGTACTTC
v_call: TRBV28; j_call: TRBJ2-3; d_call: .; clone_size: once; cdr3_aa: CASSLAASKYF; cdr3_nt: TGTGCCAGCAGCTTGGCGGCCTCTAAGTATTTT
v_call: TRBV29-1; j_call: TRBJ1-2; d_call: .; clone_size: .; cdr3_aa: CSVGSRGSNYGYTF; cdr3_nt: TGCAGCGTTGGCTCCAGGGGCTCGAACTATGGCTACACCTTC
v_call: TRBV28; j_call: TRBJ1-3; d_call: .; clone_size: .; cdr3_aa: CASIRGSSGNTIYF; cdr3_nt: TGTGCCAGCATCCGTGGGAGCTCTGGAAACACCATATATTTT
v_call: TRBV2; j_call: TRBJ2-4; d_call: TRBD1; clone_size: .; cdr3_aa: CASSLDRGRSSNIQYF; cdr3_nt: TGTGCCAGCAGTTTAGACAGGGGGCGATCAAGCAACATTCAGTACTTC
v_call: TRBV7-9; j_call: TRBJ2-5; d_call: .; clone_size: .; cdr3_aa: CASSPGSSGETQYF; cdr3_nt: TGTGCCAGCAGTCCAGGGTCCAGTGGGGAGACCCAGTACTTC
v_call: TRBV4-1; j_call: TRBJ2-7; d_call: TRBD2; clone_size: .; cdr3_aa: CASSQDDGGSYEQYF; cdr3_nt: TGCGCCAGCAGCCAAGATGACGGCGGGAGCTACGAGCAGTACTTC
v_call: TRBV28; j_call: TRBJ2-1; d_call: TRBD2; clone_size: .; cdr3_aa: CASSFPIAGYNEQFF; cdr3_nt: TGTGCCAGCAGTTTCCCTATAGCGGGATACAATGAGCAGTTCTTC
v_call: TRBV7-8; j_call: TRBJ2-1; d_call: TRBD2; clone_size: few; cdr3_aa: CASSLEREVGNEQFF; cdr3_nt: TGTGCCAGCAGCTTAGAGCGGGAGGTAGGAAATGAGCAGTTCTTC
v_call: TRBV9; j_call: TRBJ2-1; d_call: .; clone_size: few; cdr3_aa: CASSVRWEDNEQFF; cdr3_nt: TGTGCCAGCAGCGTAAGGTGGGAGGACAATGAGCAGTTCTTC
v_call: TRBV5-4; j_call: TRBJ1-1; d_call: .; clone_size: once; cdr3_aa: CASSITGLRHTEAFF; cdr3_nt: TGTGCCAGCAGCATCACAGGGCTACGACACACTGAAGCTTTCTTT
v_call: TRBV7-6; j_call: TRBJ2-2; d_call: TRBD2; clone_size: .; cdr3_aa: CASSLGGGLVSNTGELFF; cdr3_nt: TGTGCCAGCAGCTTGGGAGGGGGACTAGTTTCGAACACCGGGGAGCTGTTTTTT
v_call: TRBV9; j_call: TRBJ2-7; d_call: TRBD2; clone_size: .; cdr3_aa: CASSVGSGRFHEQYF; cdr3_nt: TGTGCCAGCAGCGTAGGGAGCGGGAGGTTCCACGAGCAGTACTTC
v_call: TRBV7-6; j_call: TRBJ2-1; d_call: TRBD1; clone_size: .; cdr3_aa: CASSADRDRVVYEQFF; cdr3_nt: TGTGCCAGCAGCGCGGACCGGGACAGGGTCGTCTATGAGCAGTTCTTC
v_call: TRBV24-1; j_call: TRBJ2-2; d_call: .; clone_size: .; cdr3_aa: CATSDPGGRELFF; cdr3_nt: TGTGCCACCAGTGACCCCGGGGGGCGGGAGCTGTTTTTT
v_call: TRBV27; j_call: TRBJ2-2; d_call: .; clone_size: once; cdr3_aa: CASSFGGYNTGELFF; cdr3_nt: TGTGCCAGCAGTTTCGGAGGATACAACACCGGGGAGCTGTTTTTT
v_call: TRBV4-1; j_call: TRBJ2-1; d_call: TRBD2; clone_size: .; cdr3_aa: CASSHWEGYNEQFF; cdr3_nt: TGCGCCAGCAGCCACTGGGAGGGCTACAATGAGCAGTTCTTC
v_call: TRBV5-4; j_call: TRBJ2-1; d_call: .; clone_size: many; cdr3_aa: CASSLRGGGALNEQFF; cdr3_nt: TGTGCCAGCAGCTTGAGGGGAGGAGGGGCCCTGAATGAGCAGTTCTTC
v_call: TRBV2; j_call: TRBJ2-2; d_call: .; clone_size: .; cdr3_aa: CASSEDRPNTGELFF; cdr3_nt: TGTGCCAGCAGCGAAGACAGGCCAAACACCGGGGAGCTGTTTTTT
v_call: TRBV6-4; j_call: TRBJ1-2; d_call: .; clone_size: .; cdr3_aa: CATSREAGAEGYTF; cdr3_nt: TGTGCCACCAGTCGTGAGGCGGGAGCGGAGGGCTACACCTTC
v_call: TRBV5-4; j_call: TRBJ2-1; d_call: TRBD2; clone_size: once; cdr3_aa: CASSYPGTSGRAGSNEQFF; cdr3_nt: TGTGCCAGCAGCTACCCCGGGACTAGCGGGAGGGCCGGTAGCAATGAGCAGTTCTTC
v_call: TRBV2; j_call: TRBJ2-3; d_call: TRBD2; clone_size: .; cdr3_aa: CASSRLAGGPDTQYF; cdr3_nt: TGTGCCAGTAGTCGACTAGCGGGAGGGCCAGATACGCAGTATTTT
v_call: TRBV5-1; j_call: TRBJ2-3; d_call: TRBD2; clone_size: .; cdr3_aa: CASSPTGTSGSGGTDTQYF; cdr3_nt: TGCGCCAGTTCCCCGACAGGGACTAGCGGGAGTGGAGGAACAGATACGCAGTATTTT
v_call: TRBV10-3; j_call: TRBJ2-3; d_call: TRBD2; clone_size: .; cdr3_aa: CAISEPSVAGGRDTQYF; cdr3_nt: TGTGCCATCAGTGAGCCGAGTGTAGCGGGAGGCCGGGATACGCAGTATTTT
v_call: TRBV10-1; j_call: TRBJ2-2; d_call: TRBD2; clone_size: few; cdr3_aa: CASSESAGGGNTGELFF; cdr3_nt: TGCGCCAGCAGTGAGTCGGCGGGAGGTGGGAACACCGGGGAGCTGTTTTTT
v_call: TRBV19; j_call: TRBJ2-3; d_call: TRBD2; clone_size: .; cdr3_aa: CASSQRLAGATDTQYF; cdr3_nt: TGTGCCAGTAGCCAAAGGCTAGCGGGAGCCACAGATACGCAGTATTTT
v_call: TRBV3-1/TRBV3-2; j_call: TRBJ2-1; d_call: .; clone_size: .; cdr3_aa: CASSQDFRLAMDNEQFF; cdr3_nt: TGTGCCAGCAGCCAAGATTTTCGGCTAGCAATGGACAATGAGCAGTTCTTC
v_call: TRBV7-6; j_call: TRBJ1-2; d_call: TRBD1; clone_size: .; cdr3_aa: CASSLTGQASYGYTF; cdr3_nt: TGTGCCAGCAGCTTAACTGGACAGGCTTCCTATGGCTACACCTTC
v_call: TRBV7-8; j_call: TRBJ1-1; d_call: .; clone_size: .; cdr3_aa: CASSLALGSWGPDTEAFF; cdr3_nt: TGTGCCAGCAGCTTAGCGCTAGGCTCCTGGGGGCCAGACACTGAAGCTTTCTTT
v_call: TRBV20-1; j_call: TRBJ2-3; d_call: TRBD2; clone_size: .; cdr3_aa: CSASSPGLVLGEQYF; cdr3_nt: TGCAGTGCTAGTTCTCCCGGACTAGTTTTGGGTGAGCAGTATTTT